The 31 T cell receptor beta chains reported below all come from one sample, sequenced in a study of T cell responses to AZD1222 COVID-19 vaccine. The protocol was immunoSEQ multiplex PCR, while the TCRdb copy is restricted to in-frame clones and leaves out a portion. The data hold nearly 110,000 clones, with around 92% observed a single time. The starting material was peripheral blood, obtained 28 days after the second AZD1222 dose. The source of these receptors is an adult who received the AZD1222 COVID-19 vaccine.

CDR3 nucleotides: TGTGCCAGCAGGCCCGCGGGGATTGAAAAACTGTTTTTT. Translating gives CASRPAGIEKLFF. The chain joins TRBV7-9 to TRBJ1-4; D is undetermined. Germline CDR1 reads SEHNR; CDR2 reads FQNEAQ (reference sequence). The V and J ends lost 6 bases and 7 bases respectively, with 12 bases between them. The CDR3 is 13 residues long.

DNA of the CDR3: TGCGCCAGCAGCTTGGGTACTAGCGGGGGCGAGGAGACCCAGTACTTC. Its translation is CASSLGTSGGEETQYF. The V call is TRBV5-1, the J call TRBJ2-5; 11 nucleotides agree with TRBD2. V gave up 0 bases and J gave up 5 bases; unmatched junction bases: 6. CDR1 is SGHRS, CDR2 YFSETQ, per germline. CDR3 size: 16 residues. Combining the CDR3 with reference TRBV5-1 and TRBJ2-5 gives the whole variable domain KAGVTQTPRYLIKTRGQQVTLSCSPISGHRSVSWYQQTPGQGLQFLFEYFSETQRNKGNFPGRFSGRQFSNSRSEMNVSTLELGDSALYLCASSLGTSGGEETQYFGPGTRLLVL.

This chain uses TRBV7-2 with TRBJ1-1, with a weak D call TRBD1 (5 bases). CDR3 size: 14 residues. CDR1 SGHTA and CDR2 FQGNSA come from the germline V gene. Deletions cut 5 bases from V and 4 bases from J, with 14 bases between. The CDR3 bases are TGTGCCAGCAGCGCCGAGGGGTGGGGCACTGAAGCTTTCTTT. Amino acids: CASSAEGWGTEAFF.

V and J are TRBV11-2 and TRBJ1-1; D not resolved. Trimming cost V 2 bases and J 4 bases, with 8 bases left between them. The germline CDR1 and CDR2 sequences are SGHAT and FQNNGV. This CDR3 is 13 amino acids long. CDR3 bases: TGTGCCAGCAGCTTATTGAGAGGCACTGAAGCTTTCTTT. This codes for CASSLLRGTEAFF. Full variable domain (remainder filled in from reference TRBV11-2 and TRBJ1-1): EAGVAQSPRYKIIEKRQSVAFWCNPISGHATLYWYQQILGQGPKLLIQFQNNGVVDDSQLPKDRFSAERLKGVDSTLKIQPAKLEDSAVYLCASSLLRGTEAFFGQGTRLTVV.

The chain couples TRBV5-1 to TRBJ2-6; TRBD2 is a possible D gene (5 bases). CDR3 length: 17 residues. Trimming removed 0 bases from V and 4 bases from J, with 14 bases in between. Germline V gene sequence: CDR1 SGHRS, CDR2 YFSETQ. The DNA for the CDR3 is TGCGCCAGCAGCTTGGGAGGAGGTATTGGAGGGGCCAACGTCCTGACTTTC. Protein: CASSLGGGIGGANVLTF.

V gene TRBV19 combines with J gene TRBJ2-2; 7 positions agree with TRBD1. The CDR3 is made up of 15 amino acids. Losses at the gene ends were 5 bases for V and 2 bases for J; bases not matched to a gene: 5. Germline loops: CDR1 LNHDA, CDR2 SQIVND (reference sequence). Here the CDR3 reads CASSSGTANTGELFF. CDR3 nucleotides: TGTGCCAGTAGTTCCGGGACAGCAAACACCGGGGAGCTGTTTTTT.

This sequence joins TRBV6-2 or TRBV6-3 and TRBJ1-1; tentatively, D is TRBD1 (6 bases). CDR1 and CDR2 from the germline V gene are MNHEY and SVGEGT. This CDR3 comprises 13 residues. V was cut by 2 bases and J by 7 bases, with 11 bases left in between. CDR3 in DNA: TGTGCCAGCAGTTACGTTGTGACAGGTGAAGCTTTCTTT. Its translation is CASSYVVTGEAFF.

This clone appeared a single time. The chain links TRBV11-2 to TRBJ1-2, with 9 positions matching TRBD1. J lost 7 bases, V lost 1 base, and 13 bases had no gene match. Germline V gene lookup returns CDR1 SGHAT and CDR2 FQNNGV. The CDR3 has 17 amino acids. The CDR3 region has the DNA TGTGCCAGCAGCTTAGTGGAACCCACAGGGGGCGCCTTTGGCTACACCTTC. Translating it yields CASSLVEPTGGAFGYTF.

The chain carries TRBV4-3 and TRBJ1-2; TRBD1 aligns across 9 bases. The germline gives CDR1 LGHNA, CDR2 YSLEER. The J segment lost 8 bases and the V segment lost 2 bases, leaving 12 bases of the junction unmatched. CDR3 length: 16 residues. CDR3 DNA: TGCGCCAGCAGCCAAAAAGGGACAGGGAAAAGCGGCGGCTACACCTTC. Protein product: CASSQKGTGKSGGYTF.

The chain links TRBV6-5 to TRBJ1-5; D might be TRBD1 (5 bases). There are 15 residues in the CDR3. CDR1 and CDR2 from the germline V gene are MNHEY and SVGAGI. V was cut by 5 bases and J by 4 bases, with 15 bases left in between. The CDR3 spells CASSLEMGGNQPQHF. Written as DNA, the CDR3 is TGTGCCAGCAGTCTAGAAATGGGGGGTAATCAGCCCCAGCATTTT.

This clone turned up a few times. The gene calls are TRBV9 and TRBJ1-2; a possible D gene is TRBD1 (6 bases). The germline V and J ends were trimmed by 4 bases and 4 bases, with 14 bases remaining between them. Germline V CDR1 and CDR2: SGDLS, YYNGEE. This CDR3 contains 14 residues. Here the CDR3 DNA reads TGTGCCAGCAGCCCACTTCTGGACAGCTATGGCTACACCTTC. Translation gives CASSPLLDSYGYTF.

CDR3 protein: CASSPGQVGELFF. Here the CDR3 DNA reads TGTGCCAGCAGTCCAGGACAGGTCGGGGAGCTGTTTTTT. The J gene is TRBJ2-2, the V gene TRBV12-3 or TRBV12-4, with TRBD1 matching over 7 bases. The CDR3 covers 13 residues. V was pared by 5 bases and J by 7 bases, with 4 bases of the junction left unmatched.

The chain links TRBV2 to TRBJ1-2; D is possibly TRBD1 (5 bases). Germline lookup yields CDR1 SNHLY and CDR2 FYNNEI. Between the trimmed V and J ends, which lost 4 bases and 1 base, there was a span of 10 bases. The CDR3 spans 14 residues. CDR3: CASSVTGRNYGYTF. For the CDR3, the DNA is TGTGCCAGCAGTGTGACGGGACGTAACTATGGCTACACCTTC.

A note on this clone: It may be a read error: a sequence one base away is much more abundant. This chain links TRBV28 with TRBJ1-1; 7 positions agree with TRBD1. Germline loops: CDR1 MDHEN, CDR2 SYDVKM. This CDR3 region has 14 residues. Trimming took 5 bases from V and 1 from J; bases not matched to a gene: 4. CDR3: CASSTGTANTEAFF. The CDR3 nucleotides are TGTGCCAGCAGTACCGGGACAGCGAACACTGAAGCTTTCTTT.

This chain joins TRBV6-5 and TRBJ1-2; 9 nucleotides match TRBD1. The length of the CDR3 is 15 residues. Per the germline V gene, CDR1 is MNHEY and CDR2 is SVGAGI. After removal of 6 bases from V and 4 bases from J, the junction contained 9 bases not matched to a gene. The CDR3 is CASSRQGGMSYGYTF. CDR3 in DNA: TGTGCCAGCAGCCGACAGGGGGGCATGTCCTATGGCTACACCTTC.

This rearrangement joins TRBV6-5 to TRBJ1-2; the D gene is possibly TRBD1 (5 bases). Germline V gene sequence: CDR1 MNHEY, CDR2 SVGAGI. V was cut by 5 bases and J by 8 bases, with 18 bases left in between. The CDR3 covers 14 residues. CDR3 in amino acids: CASSSRDLLRGYTF. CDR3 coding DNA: TGTGCCAGCAGTAGTCGGGACCTCCTGAGGGGCTACACCTTC.

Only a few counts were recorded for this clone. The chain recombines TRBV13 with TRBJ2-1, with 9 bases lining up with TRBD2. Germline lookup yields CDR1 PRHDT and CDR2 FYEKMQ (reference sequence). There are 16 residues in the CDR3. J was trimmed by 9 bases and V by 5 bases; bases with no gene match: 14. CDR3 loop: CASSVTGLAGMSEQFF. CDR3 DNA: TGTGCCAGCAGCGTAACCGGTCTAGCGGGAATGAGTGAGCAGTTCTTC.

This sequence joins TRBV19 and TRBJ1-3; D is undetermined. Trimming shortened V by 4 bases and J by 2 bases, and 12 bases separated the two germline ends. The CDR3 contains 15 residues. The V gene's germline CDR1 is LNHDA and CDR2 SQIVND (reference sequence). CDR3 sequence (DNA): TGTGCCAGTAGTACCCCCGGTTTAACTGGAAACACCATATATTTT. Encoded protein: CASSTPGLTGNTIYF.

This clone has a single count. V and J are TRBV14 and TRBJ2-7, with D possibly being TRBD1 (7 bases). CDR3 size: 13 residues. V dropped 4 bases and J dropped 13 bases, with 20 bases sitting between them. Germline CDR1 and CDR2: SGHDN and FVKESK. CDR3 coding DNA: TGTGCCAGCAGCCTTCAAGAGGCGGGACAGTCTTACTTC. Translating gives CASSLQEAGQSYF.

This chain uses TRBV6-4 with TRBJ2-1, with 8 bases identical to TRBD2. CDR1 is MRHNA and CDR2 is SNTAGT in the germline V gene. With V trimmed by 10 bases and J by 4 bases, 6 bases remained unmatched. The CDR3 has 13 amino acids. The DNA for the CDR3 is TGTGCCACGGCGGGAGGTTCTTACAATGAGCAGTTCTTC. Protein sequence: CATAGGSYNEQFF.

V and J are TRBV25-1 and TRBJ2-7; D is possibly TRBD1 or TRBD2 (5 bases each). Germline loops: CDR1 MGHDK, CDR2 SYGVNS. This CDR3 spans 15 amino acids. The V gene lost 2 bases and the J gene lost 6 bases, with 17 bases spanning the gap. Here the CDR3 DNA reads TGTGCCAGCAGTGAAGAAACTAGGGGAACGGGCGAGCAGTACTTC. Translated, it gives CASSEETRGTGEQYF.

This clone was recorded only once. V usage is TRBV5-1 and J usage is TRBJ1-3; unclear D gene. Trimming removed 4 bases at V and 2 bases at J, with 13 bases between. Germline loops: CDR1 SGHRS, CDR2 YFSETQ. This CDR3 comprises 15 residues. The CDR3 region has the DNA TGCGCCAGCAGCGAAGGGTGGGGTCCTGGAAACACCATATATTTT. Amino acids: CASSEGWGPGNTIYF.

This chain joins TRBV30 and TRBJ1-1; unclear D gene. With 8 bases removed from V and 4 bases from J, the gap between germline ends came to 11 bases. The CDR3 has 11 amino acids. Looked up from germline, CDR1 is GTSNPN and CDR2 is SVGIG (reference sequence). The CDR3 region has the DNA TGTGCCCGGCGGTTCGGCACTGAAGCTTTCTTT. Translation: CARRFGTEAFF. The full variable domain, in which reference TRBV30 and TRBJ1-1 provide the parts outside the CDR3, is SQTIHQWPATLVQPVGSPLSLECTVEGTSNPNLYWYRQAAGRGLQLLFYSVGIGQISSEVPQNLSASRPQDRQFILSSKKLLLSDSGFYLCARRFGTEAFFGQGTRLTVV.

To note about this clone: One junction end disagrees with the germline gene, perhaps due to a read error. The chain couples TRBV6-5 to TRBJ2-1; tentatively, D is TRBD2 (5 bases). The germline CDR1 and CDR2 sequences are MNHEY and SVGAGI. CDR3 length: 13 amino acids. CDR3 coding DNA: TGTGCCAGCAGCCCAGAGGAGGCAACGCTTTCGGTCTTC. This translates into CASSPEEATLSVF.

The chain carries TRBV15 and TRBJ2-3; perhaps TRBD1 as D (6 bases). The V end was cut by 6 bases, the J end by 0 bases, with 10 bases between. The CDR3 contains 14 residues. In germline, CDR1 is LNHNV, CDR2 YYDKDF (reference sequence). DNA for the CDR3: TGTGCCACCAGGGACAGTGCTAGCACAGATACGCAGTATTTT. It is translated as CATRDSASTDTQYF.

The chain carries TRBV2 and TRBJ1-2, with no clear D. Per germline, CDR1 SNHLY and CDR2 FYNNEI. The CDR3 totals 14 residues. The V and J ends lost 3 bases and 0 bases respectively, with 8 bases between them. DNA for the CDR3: TGTGCCAGCAGTGACTTCGGGACTAACTATGGCTACACCTTC. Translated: CASSDFGTNYGYTF.

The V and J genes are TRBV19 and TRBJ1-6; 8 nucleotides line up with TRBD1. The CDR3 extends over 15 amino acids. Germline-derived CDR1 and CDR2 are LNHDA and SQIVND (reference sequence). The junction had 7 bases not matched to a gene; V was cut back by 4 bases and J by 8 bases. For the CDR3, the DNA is TGTGCCAGTAGTACCACCGGGACAGGTCATTCACCCCTCCACTTT. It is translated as CASSTTGTGHSPLHF.

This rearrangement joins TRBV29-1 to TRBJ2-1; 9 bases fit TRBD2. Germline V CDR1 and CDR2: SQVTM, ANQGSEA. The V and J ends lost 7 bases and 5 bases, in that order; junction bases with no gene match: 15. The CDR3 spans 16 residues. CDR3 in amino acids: CSAEGRQRGAHNEQFF. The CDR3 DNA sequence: TGCAGCGCCGAAGGGAGGCAGCGGGGGGCCCACAATGAGCAGTTCTTC.

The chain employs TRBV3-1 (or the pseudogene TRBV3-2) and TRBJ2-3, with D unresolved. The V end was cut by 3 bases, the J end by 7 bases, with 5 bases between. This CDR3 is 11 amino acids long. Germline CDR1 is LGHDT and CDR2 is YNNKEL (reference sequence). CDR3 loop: CASSQGNTQYF. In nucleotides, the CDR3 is TGTGCCAGCAGCCAGGGGAATACGCAGTATTTT.

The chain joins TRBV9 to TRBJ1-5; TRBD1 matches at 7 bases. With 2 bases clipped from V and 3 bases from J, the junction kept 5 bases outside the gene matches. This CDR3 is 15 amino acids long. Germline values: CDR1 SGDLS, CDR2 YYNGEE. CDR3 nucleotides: TGTGCCAGCAGCGTCGGGGGGACAGACAATCAGCCCCAGCATTTT. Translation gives CASSVGGTDNQPQHF.

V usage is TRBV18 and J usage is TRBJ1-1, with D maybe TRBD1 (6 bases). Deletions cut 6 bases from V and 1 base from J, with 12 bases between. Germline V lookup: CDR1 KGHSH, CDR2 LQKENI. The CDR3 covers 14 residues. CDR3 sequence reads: CASSHGTTNTEAFF. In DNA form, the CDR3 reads TGTGCCAGCTCCCACGGGACAACGAACACTGAAGCTTTCTTT.